This section outlines one T cell receptor (beta chain) sequence together with its context. These data belong to a study of cytomegalovirus exposure and HLA in healthy donors. V was trimmed by 2 bases and J by 8 bases, leaving 13 bases between them. The CDR3 length is 13 residues. The germline V gene encodes CDR1 SGDLS and CDR2 YYNGEE. A multiplex PCR was run with 60 Vbeta primers and 13 Jbeta primers. Data came from immunoSEQ multiplex PCR; TCRdb stores just in-frame clones and leaves some out. The sample includes fewer than 250,000 clones, under 85% of them seen just once. Material: PBMCs. This chain links TRBV9 with TRBJ1-2, with D maybe TRBD1 (5 bases). The sequence derives from a woman in her late teens or twenties in good health and CMV-seronegative. The CDR3 coding sequence is TGTGCCAGCAGCGTGACGGGGGAGGACGGCTACACCTTC. Translation: CASSVTGEDGYTF.